Presented here are 7 T cell receptor beta chains from one specimen sequenced in a study of technical replicates of blood from a few donors. Assay: immunoSEQ multiplex PCR; the TCRdb copy retains only in-frame clones and omits some. Of about 100,000 clones listed, roughly 95% were seen once; the top ten hold roughly 0.21%. The material sequenced was T cells isolated from PBMCs. These receptors were collected from a human donor in good health.

The chain links TRBV5-1 to TRBJ1-1; D remains unclear. The CDR3 is 14 residues long. V dropped 4 bases and J dropped 3 bases, with 13 bases sitting between them. The germline V gene encodes CDR1 SGHRS and CDR2 YFSETQ. The chain's CDR3 is CASSPKDLDTEAFF. The DNA of the CDR3 is TGCGCCAGCAGCCCCAAGGACTTGGACACTGAAGCTTTCTTT.

In nucleotides, the CDR3 is TGTGCCAGTAGTAAAACAGGGGCGGCAAATGAAAAACTGTTTTTT. Translated: CASSKTGAANEKLFF. The chain links TRBV19 to TRBJ1-4; TRBD1 matches 7 bases. Germline loops: CDR1 LNHDA, CDR2 SQIVND (reference sequence). This CDR3 has 15 amino acids. V trimming: 4 bases; J trimming: 5 bases; junction bases outside the gene matches: 7. Together with reference TRBV19 and TRBJ1-4, the CDR3 gives the full variable domain: DGGITQSPKYLFRKEGQNVTLSCEQNLNHDAMYWYRQDPGQGLRLIYYSQIVNDFQKGDIAEGYSVSREKKESFPLTVTSAQKNPTAFYLCASSKTGAANEKLFFGSGTQLSVL.

The chain recombines TRBV7-9 with TRBJ2-1; 9 nucleotides match TRBD2. Per germline, CDR1 SEHNR and CDR2 FQNEAQ (reference sequence). With 5 bases clipped from V and 4 bases from J, the junction kept 12 bases outside the gene matches. The CDR3 is made up of 17 amino acids. The CDR3: CASSQLGGGARYNEQFF. The CDR3 DNA reads as TGTGCCAGCAGCCAGCTGGGCGGGGGGGCGAGGTACAATGAGCAGTTCTTC.

This chain joins TRBV30 and TRBJ1-5; 8 bases are shared with TRBD1. This CDR3 is built from 15 residues. Trimming at V came to 3 bases and at J to 2 bases, leaving 6 bases not matched to a gene. Germline V gene data show CDR1 as GTSNPN and CDR2 as SVGIG (reference sequence). The CDR3: CAWRGGTGGNQPQHF. The CDR3 DNA sequence: TGTGCCTGGAGAGGAGGGACAGGTGGCAATCAGCCCCAGCATTTT.

The rearrangement uses TRBV27 and TRBJ2-3; a weak D match, TRBD2 (5 bases). Deletions cut 7 bases from V and 0 bases from J, with 11 bases between. Germline CDR1 and CDR2: MNHEY and SMNVEV (reference sequence). The CDR3 length is 14 residues. Here the CDR3 DNA reads TGTGCCAGCACTCCCCCGGGGAGCACAGATACGCAGTATTTT. Protein sequence: CASTPPGSTDTQYF.

V gene TRBV15 combines with J gene TRBJ2-3, with 13 bases fitting TRBD2. Per the germline V gene, CDR1 is LNHNV and CDR2 is YYDKDF (reference sequence). J lost 3 bases, V lost 3 bases, and 3 bases had no gene match. The CDR3 consists of 16 residues. The CDR3 spells CATSSRLAGGTDTQYF. In nucleotides, the CDR3 is TGTGCCACCAGCAGCCGACTAGCGGGAGGAACAGATACGCAGTATTTT.

The chain is built from TRBV27 and TRBJ1-6, with D unclear. The germline V gene encodes CDR1 MNHEY and CDR2 SMNVEV (reference sequence). The CDR3 runs to 13 residues. The V end was cut by 4 bases, the J end by 6 bases, with 7 bases between. The CDR3 DNA sequence: TGTGCCAGCAGTTACAGCACTAATTCACCCCTCCACTTT. Translation: CASSYSTNSPLHF.